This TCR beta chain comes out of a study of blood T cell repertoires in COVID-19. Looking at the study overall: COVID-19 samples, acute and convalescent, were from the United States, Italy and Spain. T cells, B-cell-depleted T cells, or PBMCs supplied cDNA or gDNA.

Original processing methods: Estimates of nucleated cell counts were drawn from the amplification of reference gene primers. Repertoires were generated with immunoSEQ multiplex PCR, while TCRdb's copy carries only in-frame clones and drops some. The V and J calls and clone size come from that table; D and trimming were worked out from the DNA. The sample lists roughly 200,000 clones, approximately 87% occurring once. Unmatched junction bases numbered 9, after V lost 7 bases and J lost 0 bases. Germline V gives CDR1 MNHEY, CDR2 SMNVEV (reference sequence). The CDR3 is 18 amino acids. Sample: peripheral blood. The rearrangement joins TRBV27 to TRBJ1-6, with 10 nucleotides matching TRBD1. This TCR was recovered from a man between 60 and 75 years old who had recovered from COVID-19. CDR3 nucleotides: TGTGCCAGCACTCGACAGGGGGCCACCCCCTCCTATAATTCACCCCTCCACTTT. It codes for CASTRQGATPSYNSPLHF.